A single sample is the source of the 22 T cell receptor beta chains below, sequenced in a study of molecular identifiers for immune sequencing clone quantification. Each CDR3 protein is one row after TCRdb ran MiXCR on the PCR reads. This sample has 100,000 or so distinct CDR3 sequences, with less than 35% found just once. Sample: naive CD8+ T cells from blood, with Jurkat cell RNA spiked in. Subset: FACS-sorted CD8+CD4-CCR7+CD45RA+ naive T cells. All receptors derive from a human donor in good health. Some libraries in this study had Jurkat cell RNA spiked in.

The chain couples TRBV28 to TRBJ2-3; 9 bases are a match to TRBD1. Germline V CDR1 and CDR2: MDHEN, SYDVKM. J gave up 3 bases and V 6 bases, and 7 bases lay outside the gene matches. This CDR3 comprises 15 residues. CDR3 sequence: CASSQGTGKTDTQYF. For the CDR3, the DNA is TGTGCCAGCAGCCAAGGGACAGGGAAGACAGATACGCAGTATTTT. The whole variable domain, remainder taken from reference TRBV28 and TRBJ2-3, is DVKVTQSSRYLVKRTGEKVFLECVQDMDHENMFWYRQDPGLGLRLIYFSYDVKMKEKGDIPEGYSVSREKKERFSLILESASTNQTSMYLCASSQGTGKTDTQYFGPGTRLTVL.

This clonotype was counted only a few times. This chain links TRBV6-1 with TRBJ2-7; 12 bases align to TRBD2. Trimming cost V 3 bases and J 3 bases; bases outside gene matches: 12. CDR1 is MNHNS and CDR2 is SASEGT in the germline V gene. This CDR3 region has 18 residues. The CDR3 nucleotides are TGTGCCAGCAGTGACCATACCGAGACTAGCGGGAGTCACTACGAGCAGTACTTC. This sequence encodes CASSDHTETSGSHYEQYF.

This chain joins TRBV12-3 or TRBV12-4 and TRBJ2-3, with D perhaps given as TRBD1 or TRBD2 (6 bases each). V dropped 2 bases and J dropped 3 bases, with 12 bases sitting between them. The CDR3 consists of 15 residues. The CDR3, as DNA: TGTGCCAGCAGTTTATACGGGGGCGCGACAGATACGCAGTATTTT. Residues: CASSLYGGATDTQYF.

The J gene is TRBJ1-1, the V gene TRBV7-2; D not certain. CDR1 and CDR2 from the germline V gene are SGHTA and FQGNSA. This CDR3 has 16 residues. Trimming cost V 5 bases and J 3 bases, with 19 bases left between them. The CDR3: CASSLNSGFYDTEAFF. DNA for the CDR3: TGTGCCAGCAGCCTAAACTCGGGCTTTTACGACACTGAAGCTTTCTTT. The full variable domain, completed using reference TRBV7-2 and TRBJ1-1, is GAGVSQSPSNKVTEKGKDVELRCDPISGHTALYWYRQSLGQGLEFLIYFQGNSAPDKSGLPSDRFSAERTGGSVSTLTIQRTQQEDSAVYLCASSLNSGFYDTEAFFGQGTRLTVV.

The V gene is TRBV15, the J gene TRBJ2-7, with 10 bases that match TRBD2. Trimming removed 1 base from V and 1 base from J; junction bases left unmatched: 13. The CDR3 runs 19 residues. In germline, CDR1 is LNHNV, CDR2 YYDKDF (reference sequence). In nucleotides, the CDR3 is TGTGCCACCAGCAGAGGGCCGGGACTAGCGCCTTCGGGGTCCTACGAGCAGTACTTC. This translates into CATSRGPGLAPSGSYEQYF.

V is TRBV6-5 and J is TRBJ2-5; TRBD2 might be the D (6 bases). The CDR3 length is 14 residues. The V gene lost 6 bases and the J gene lost 4 bases, with 15 bases spanning the gap. Germline V gene data show CDR1 as MNHEY and CDR2 as SVGAGI. The CDR3 is CASRTLAAPETQYF. In DNA form, the CDR3 reads TGTGCCAGCAGAACACTAGCAGCCCCAGAGACCCAGTACTTC.

The chain is built from TRBV12-3 or TRBV12-4 and TRBJ1-2; D perhaps matches TRBD1 (6 bases). Trimming cost V 4 bases and J 8 bases, with 26 bases left between them. This CDR3 contains 17 residues. The CDR3 bases are TGTGCCAGCAGTTCTTACAGGGTTGTGGTCGGAGACCCCGGCTACACCTTC. Protein: CASSSYRVVVGDPGYTF.

V gene TRBV25-1 combines with J gene TRBJ2-7, with D unresolved. The CDR3 loop spans 15 amino acids. CDR1 is MGHDK and CDR2 is SYGVNS in the germline V gene. With 1 base removed from V and 1 base from J, the gap between germline ends came to 11 bases. The CDR3 loop is CASSESLGGSYEQYF. The CDR3 nucleotides are TGTGCCAGCAGTGAATCCCTTGGTGGGTCCTACGAGCAGTACTTC.

The rearrangement links TRBV29-1 to TRBJ2-1; D remains unclear. The germline gives CDR1 SQVTM, CDR2 ANQGSEA. The CDR3 spans 11 residues. With 6 bases removed from V and 5 bases from J, the gap between germline ends came to 8 bases. The CDR3 spells CSVPTDNEQFF. The CDR3 region has the DNA TGCAGCGTACCTACGGACAATGAGCAGTTCTTC.

In its sample, this clonotype was seen many times. The CDR3 nucleotides read TGTGCCAGCAGCCCGCCCCAAGGAGAGGGGCGCGAAGATACGCAGTATTTT. Encoded protein: CASSPPQGEGREDTQYF. The chain combines TRBV7-2 with TRBJ2-3; D assignment may be TRBD1 or TRBD2 (5 bases each). This CDR3 is built from 17 residues. The germline V gene encodes CDR1 SGHTA and CDR2 FQGNSA. V lost 5 bases and J lost 5, with 23 bases in between. The full variable domain, in which reference TRBV7-2 and TRBJ2-3 provide the parts outside the CDR3, is GAGVSQSPSNKVTEKGKDVELRCDPISGHTALYWYRQSLGQGLEFLIYFQGNSAPDKSGLPSDRFSAERTGGSVSTLTIQRTQQEDSAVYLCASSPPQGEGREDTQYFGPGTRLTVL.

The sample holds many counts of this clonotype. J is TRBJ2-3 and V is TRBV28; TRBD1 might be the D (6 bases). The CDR3 has 16 amino acids. CDR1 is MDHEN, CDR2 SYDVKM, per germline. Deletions cut 9 bases from V and 2 bases from J, with 21 bases between. The CDR3 DNA is TGTGCCAGTGTCACTAAGGCCGGGACACACACAGATACGCAGTATTTT. This codes for CASVTKAGTHTDTQYF.

This chain links TRBV3-1 with TRBJ2-2; 9 nucleotides align to TRBD2. The junction had 2 bases not matched to a gene; V was cut back by 4 bases and J by 2 bases. CDR3 size: 15 residues. Germline V CDR1 and CDR2: LGHDT, YNNKEL (reference sequence). CDR3 in amino acids: CASSPSGDNTGELFF. The CDR3 DNA follows: TGTGCCAGCAGCCCTAGCGGGGATAACACCGGGGAGCTGTTTTTT.

The V gene is TRBV28, the J gene TRBJ2-7; maybe TRBD2 (5 bases). V was pared by 4 bases and J by 3 bases, with 16 bases between. Germline values: CDR1 MDHEN, CDR2 SYDVKM. There are 15 residues in the CDR3. As DNA, the CDR3 is TGTGCCAGCAGTTCCCATCGGACGGGAATCTACGAGCAGTACTTC. Amino acid sequence: CASSSHRTGIYEQYF.

This clonotype was seen many times. The chain combines TRBV6-1 with TRBJ2-1; possibly TRBD1 for D (6 bases). CDR3 length: 13 residues. V lost 7 bases and J lost 9, with 16 bases in between. CDR1 and CDR2 from the germline V gene are MNHNS and SASEGT. CDR3 sequence reads: CASTLTGSGEQFF. The CDR3 nucleotides are TGTGCCAGCACCCTAACAGGGTCCGGTGAGCAGTTCTTC.

The rearrangement links TRBV12-3 or TRBV12-4 to TRBJ1-2, with D perhaps TRBD1 (6 bases). The CDR3 is 13 residues long. V was shortened by 1 base and J by 12 bases, with 15 bases between the two germline ends. The CDR3 is CASSLGPRQVHTF. DNA for the CDR3: TGTGCCAGCAGTTTAGGTCCCCGACAGGTCCACACCTTC.

This clonotype was counted a single time. This may come from a read error, since a much larger clone is one base off. The rearrangement uses TRBV29-1 and TRBJ1-4; D is undetermined. The CDR3 is made up of 12 amino acids. Per the germline V gene, CDR1 is SQVTM and CDR2 is ANQGSEA. The ends were cut back, 7 bases at V and 4 bases at J, with 10 bases in the middle. In DNA form, the CDR3 reads TGCAGCGCTGTCACCGATAATGAAAAACTGTTTTTT. Translation gives CSAVTDNEKLFF.

As regards this clonotype: A much larger clone differs by one base, so this may be a read error. V gene TRBV29-1 combines with J gene TRBJ2-4; TRBD1 agrees at 7 bases. This CDR3 is built from 15 residues. Looked up from germline, CDR1 is SQVTM and CDR2 is ANQGSEA. With 7 bases clipped from V and 6 bases from J, the junction kept 15 bases outside the gene matches. This chain's CDR3 is CSAGPQGSTINIQYF. The CDR3 nucleotides read TGCAGCGCAGGACCACAGGGGTCAACCATAAACATTCAGTACTTC.

V and J are TRBV19 and TRBJ2-7, with no clear D. This CDR3 comprises 14 residues. Germline lookup yields CDR1 LNHDA and CDR2 SQIVND (reference sequence). Trimming left V 4 bases short and J 2 bases short, with 12 bases between. CDR3 region: CASSTLDLTYEQYF. DNA for the CDR3: TGTGCCAGTAGTACACTCGACTTGACCTACGAGCAGTACTTC.

This clonotype was seen only a few times. This chain links TRBV2 with TRBJ1-6, with unresolved D. CDR3 size: 16 residues. CDR1 and CDR2 (germline): SNHLY, FYNNEI. Trimming shortened V by 6 bases and J by 5 bases, and 17 bases separated the two germline ends. The CDR3 DNA reads as TGTGCCAGCAGAGGAACCGGCAGCCCGGATAATTCACCCCTCCACTTT. Its protein is CASRGTGSPDNSPLHF. Full variable domain (outside the CDR3, taken from reference TRBV2 and TRBJ1-6): EPEVTQTPSHQVTQMGQEVILRCVPISNHLYFYWYRQILGQKVEFLVSFYNNEISEKSEIFDDQFSVERPDGSNFTLKIRSTKLEDSAMYFCASRGTGSPDNSPLHFGNGTRLTVT.

The rearrangement joins TRBV12-3 or TRBV12-4 to TRBJ2-5; 9 nucleotides match TRBD1. Trimming took 2 bases from V and 4 from J; bases not matched to a gene: 8. This CDR3 comprises 16 residues. The CDR3 region is CASSLLGGQGTETQYF. The DNA of the CDR3 is TGTGCCAGCAGTTTACTTGGAGGACAGGGGACAGAGACCCAGTACTTC.

The chain joins TRBV6-2 or TRBV6-3 to TRBJ2-7; D call uncertain. Trimming removed 2 bases from V and 6 bases from J, with 11 bases in between. Looked up from germline, CDR1 is MNHEY and CDR2 is SVGEGT. CDR3 length: 13 amino acids. CDR3 residues: CASSYPGLIEQYF. In DNA form, the CDR3 reads TGTGCCAGCAGTTACCCTGGTTTGATCGAGCAGTACTTC.

As concerns this clonotype: This may be a read error: a much more frequent sequence differs by one nucleotide. V and J are TRBV12-3 or TRBV12-4 and TRBJ2-3; 7 bases line up with TRBD1. CDR3 length: 14 residues. V lost 5 bases and J lost 2; bases outside the gene matches: 4. The CDR3 DNA is TGTGCCAGCAGTCACAGGGGACCCACAGATACGCAGTATTTT. This translates into CASSHRGPTDTQYF.